These T cell receptor beta chains were read from a single sample in a study of OX40 agonist ivuxolimab in advanced cancers. Assay used: immunoSEQ multiplex PCR; TCRdb lists only in-frame clones, some missing. The data show 95,000 or so clones, 90% to 95% seen once. Sample: CD4+ or CD8+ T cells sorted from blood, taken in a trial of the OX40 agonist ivuxolimab. These receptor sequences come from an adult with an advanced solid tumor such as melanoma, head and neck, liver or kidney cancer. CDR3s include the opening cysteine and the closing phenylalanine or tryptophan. D genes are given only for firm matches. Not every row has a clone size; where given, it reads once, few, many or a size class.

DNA: TGCGCCAGCAGCTATACGGTAGGGGAGACCCAGTACTTC
CDR3: CASSYTVGETQYF
size: .
J: TRBJ2-5
D: .
V: TRBV5-1

DNA: TGTGCCAGCACCTACAGGGACTATGGCTACACCTTC
CDR3: CASTYRDYGYTF
size: .
J: TRBJ1-2
D: .
V: TRBV6-5

DNA: TGCGCCAGCAGCAGGAGGCTAGTAGAGACCCAGTACTTC
CDR3: CASSRRLVETQYF
size: .
J: TRBJ2-5
D: .
V: TRBV5-1

DNA: TGTGCCAGCAGCTTAAGACAGGGTGTGGGTTATGGCTACACCTTC
CDR3: CASSLRQGVGYGYTF
size: .
J: TRBJ1-2
D: TRBD1
V: TRBV7-8

DNA: TGTGCCAGCAGCCGAACCCCTGGGACTCCCGAGCAGTACTTC
CDR3: CASSRTPGTPEQYF
size: .
J: TRBJ2-7
D: .
V: TRBV6-6

DNA: TGTGCCAGCAGGTTGAGGGGAGAGACCCAGTACTTC
CDR3: CASRLRGETQYF
size: .
J: TRBJ2-5
D: .
V: TRBV6-1

DNA: TGTGCCAGCAGCCCGTTTACGGGACTAGCGGGAGACGAGCAGTACTTC
CDR3: CASSPFTGLAGDEQYF
size: .
J: TRBJ2-7
D: TRBD2
V: TRBV7-9

DNA: TGTGCCAGCAGCCTAGGAGGACCCGCCGGCGAGCAGTACTTC
CDR3: CASSLGGPAGEQYF
size: .
J: TRBJ2-7
D: .
V: TRBV5-4

DNA: TGTGCCAGCAGCCAAGATCTAGGCGGGAACACAGATACGCAGTATTTT
CDR3: CASSQDLGGNTDTQYF
size: .
J: TRBJ2-3
D: .
V: TRBV14

DNA: TGTGCCAGCAGTGAGTCAGGGGGCGATCAGCCCCAGCATTTT
CDR3: CASSESGGDQPQHF
size: .
J: TRBJ1-5
D: TRBD1
V: TRBV6-5

DNA: TGTGCCAGCAACGACCCCACGGAGAACTATGGCTACACCTTC
CDR3: CASNDPTENYGYTF
size: .
J: TRBJ1-2
D: .
V: TRBV2

DNA: TGTGCCAGTAGGGAGCTAGCGACCGCCTACGAGCAGTACTTC
CDR3: CASRELATAYEQYF
size: .
J: TRBJ2-7
D: .
V: TRBV19

DNA: TGTGCCAGCAGCTTAGGGGACAGGGGGCGCCTGGGCTATGGCTACACCTTC
CDR3: CASSLGDRGRLGYGYTF
size: .
J: TRBJ1-2
D: TRBD1
V: TRBV7-8

DNA: TGTGCCAGCAGCCTAGCGGGATCGGGGGAGCAGTACTTC
CDR3: CASSLAGSGEQYF
size: .
J: TRBJ2-7
D: TRBD2
V: TRBV6-5

DNA: TGTGCCAGCTCACCAGGAGCGCTCCCCACCGGGGAGCTGTTTTTT
CDR3: CASSPGALPTGELFF
size: once
J: TRBJ2-2
D: .
V: TRBV18

DNA: TGTGCCAGCAGCTTGGGTCCGTTGGGGCAGTTCTTC
CDR3: CASSLGPLGQFF
size: .
J: TRBJ2-1
D: .
V: TRBV5-4

DNA: TGTGCCAGCAGCCAATATGTAGGGGCGCGAGGCTACACCTTC
CDR3: CASSQYVGARGYTF
size: .
J: TRBJ1-2
D: .
V: TRBV16

DNA: TGTGCCAGCAGCTTCGGGCCCGAATTAAATTCACCCCTCCACTTT
CDR3: CASSFGPELNSPLHF
size: .
J: TRBJ1-6
D: .
V: TRBV11-1

DNA: TGTGCCAGCTCACCACTAGCGGACATCTTATACGAGCAGTACTTC
CDR3: CASSPLADILYEQYF
size: few
J: TRBJ2-7
D: .
V: TRBV18

DNA: TGTGCCAGCAGCTTTGTCCAGGAGTCAGGACGCAATGAGCAGTTCTTC
CDR3: CASSFVQESGRNEQFF
size: .
J: TRBJ2-1
D: .
V: TRBV7-9

DNA: TGCGCCAGCAGCCCCCGCGCAGGGGGCTTCAGTTACATCTACTTC
CDR3: CASSPRAGGFSYIYF
size: .
J: TRBJ2-7
D: TRBD1
V: TRBV5-1

DNA: TGTGCCAGTAGTAGTCAGGGTACTGAAGCTTTCTTT
CDR3: CASSSQGTEAFF
size: .
J: TRBJ1-1
D: .
V: TRBV19

DNA: TGTGCCAGCAGTAAGGGGCGGACCACAGATACGCAGTATTTT
CDR3: CASSKGRTTDTQYF
size: .
J: TRBJ2-3
D: .
V: TRBV11-2

DNA: TGTGCCAGCAGCCCCCGGACTAGCGGGATTTACGAGCAGTACTTC
CDR3: CASSPRTSGIYEQYF
size: .
J: TRBJ2-7
D: TRBD2
V: TRBV9

DNA: TGTGCCAGCAGTGAAGCGCTTAGGAATTCACCCCTCCACTTT
CDR3: CASSEALRNSPLHF
size: .
J: TRBJ1-6
D: .
V: TRBV2

DNA: TGTGCCAGCAGCATCATTGGGAACTATGGCTACACCTTC
CDR3: CASSIIGNYGYTF
size: .
J: TRBJ1-2
D: .
V: TRBV5-4